This TCR beta chain derives from a study of shared clonotypes between healthy human individuals. Study details: The people who gave samples were a couple of women and a few men aged 18 to 49.

The assay was carried out at the deep level. Authors' processing steps: Filtering differed since immunoSEQ provided only junctions, with no quality scores. Libraries were prepared by immunoSEQ multiplex PCR; TCRdb keeps only in-frame clonotypes and omits some of them. The D gene and trimming were derived from the DNA, and the V and J assignments and clone size from that table. In the table there are about 600,000 clones, roughly 79% of which are singletons. CDR1 is MDHEN and CDR2 is SYDVKM in the germline V gene. CDR3 length equals 15 residues. V shed 4 bases and J shed 1 base, with 13 bases lying between them. In the case of this clone: The CDR3 does not close with the conserved phenylalanine or tryptophan, likely indicating a read error.

Sequenced: PBMCs. The rearrangement uses TRBV28 and TRBJ1-1; tentatively, D is TRBD1 (5 bases). This sequence was found in a woman in her thirties or forties in good health. Some clones in this sample may be carry-over from other donors' samples. The CDR3 reads CASSWDGGGNTEAFL. CDR3 bases: TGTGCCAGCAGTTGGGACGGCGGAGGGAACACTGAAGCTTTCCTT.